This T cell receptor (beta chain) was captured in a study of a mutant IDH1 vaccine in newly diagnosed glioma. Time point noted: week 35, safety follow-up. One vaccine dose held 300 ug of mutant IDH1 20-mer peptide and came with topical imiquimod. This CDR3 contains 14 residues. Trimming took off 5 bases at V and 0 bases at J, with 11 bases between the two ends. Germline V gene lookup returns CDR1 LNHDA and CDR2 SQIVND (reference sequence). TCRdb's table, derived via immunoSEQ multiplex PCR, lists solely in-frame clones and lacks some. The sample yields tens of thousands of clones, 84% seen once. Whole-study findings and limits: Pseudoprogression seemingly bore no relation to changes in top peripheral T cell clonotypes.

Comment on this clone: Its matching antigen is unknown.

The TCR sequence derives from a man aged 18 to 30 with glioma. Sequenced here: PBMCs, sampled from a glioma patient whose treatment included an IDH1 peptide vaccine. V and J are TRBV19 and TRBJ2-7, with D tentatively TRBD1 (6 bases). DNA of the CDR3: TGTGCCAGTAGTCGGACAGCGAGCTCCTACGAGCAGTACTTC. Translation: CASSRTASSYEQYF.